Presented here are 9 T cell receptor beta chains from one specimen sequenced in a study of cytomegalovirus exposure and HLA in healthy donors (TCRdb year 2017). The library was produced with the immunoSEQ multiplex PCR assay. A mixture of 60 forward primers for TCR Vbeta segments and 13 reverse primers for TCR Jbeta segments was used in the multiplex PCR. In TCRdb, the immuneACCESS table is reduced to in-frame sequences with V and J assigned. These tables do not hold every clone; where another copy was compared, an unresolved V gene accounts for under half, and the others remain unexplained. The sample table contains fewer than 110,000 clones; only one count was recorded for 82% of them. 2% to 3% of the sample rests with the top ten. The material sequenced was PBMCs. These receptor sequences come from a man aged 25-40 years in good health and CMV-seropositive.

The CDR3 sequence is CASSSGTTTDTQYF. CDR3 sequence (DNA): TGTGCCAGCAGCTCCGGGACAACCACAGATACGCAGTATTTT. The V call is TRBV5-5, the J call TRBJ2-3; D possibly corresponds to TRBD1 (6 bases). CDR1 SGHKS and CDR2 YYEKEE come from the germline V gene (reference sequence). This CDR3 region has 14 residues. Trimming pared 3 bases from V and 2 bases from J, leaving 10 bases between.

This sequence joins TRBV11-2 and TRBJ1-5; maybe TRBD1 (6 bases). This CDR3 is built from 14 residues. V was shortened by 0 bases and J by 7 bases, with 10 bases between the two germline ends. CDR1 and CDR2 (germline): SGHAT, FQNNGV. Written as DNA, the CDR3 is TGTGCCAGCAGCTTAGACCTTGGGGGCCAGCCCCAGCATTTT. It is translated as CASSLDLGGQPQHF. The variable domain in full, completed from reference TRBV11-2 and TRBJ1-5, reads EAGVAQSPRYKIIEKRQSVAFWCNPISGHATLYWYQQILGQGPKLLIQFQNNGVVDDSQLPKDRFSAERLKGVDSTLKIQPAKLEDSAVYLCASSLDLGGQPQHFGDGTRLSIL.

V usage is TRBV2 and J usage is TRBJ1-1; 8 bases align to TRBD1. J gave up 7 bases and V 6 bases, and 10 bases lay outside the gene matches. The CDR3 is 14 amino acids. Germline loops: CDR1 SNHLY, CDR2 FYNNEI. The chain's CDR3 is CASRNQGAESEAFF. CDR3 nucleotides: TGTGCCAGCAGGAACCAGGGGGCTGAGAGTGAAGCTTTCTTT.

The gene calls are TRBV28 and TRBJ2-4; D might be TRBD1 (6 bases). The CDR3 has 15 residues. Trimming cost V 6 bases and J 1 base, with 13 bases left between them. Germline CDR1 reads MDHEN; CDR2 reads SYDVKM. The CDR3 DNA follows: TGTGCCAGCAGCTCAGGGGAGAGGGCCAAAAACATTCAGTACTTC. This codes for CASSSGERAKNIQYF.

The chain carries TRBV5-5 and TRBJ2-5; no firm D call. The CDR3 length is 11 residues. V lost 2 bases to trimming and J lost 4 bases, with 3 bases between them. The germline V gene has CDR1 SGHKS and CDR2 YYEKEE (reference sequence). The CDR3 is CASSFVETQYF. The DNA of the CDR3 is TGTGCCAGCAGCTTCGTAGAGACCCAGTACTTC.

This sequence joins TRBV5-8 and TRBJ1-2; D is unclear. The CDR3 is 14 residues long. Trimming shortened V by 0 bases and J by 6 bases, and 12 bases separated the two germline ends. CDR1 is SGHTS, CDR2 YDEGEE, per germline. Here the CDR3 DNA reads TGTGCCAGCAGCTTGGGGAGGGTAGGGCATGGCTACACCTTC. Protein: CASSLGRVGHGYTF.

The chain couples TRBV5-1 to TRBJ2-7; unclear D gene. V lost 6 bases and J lost 0, with 13 bases in between. The CDR3 length is 14 residues. Looked up from germline, CDR1 is SGHRS and CDR2 is YFSETQ. The CDR3 nucleotides read TGCGCCAGCACCCCCGTGTCGAGCTCCTACGAGCAGTACTTC. Amino acids: CASTPVSSSYEQYF.

The gene calls are TRBV28 and TRBJ2-1; 8 nucleotides line up with TRBD2. With 7 bases clipped from V and 3 bases from J, the junction kept 11 bases outside the gene matches. The CDR3 extends over 16 amino acids. From germline, CDR1 is MDHEN and CDR2 SYDVKM. CDR3 sequence: CASTGAGAGVYNEQFF. The CDR3 region has the DNA TGTGCCAGCACTGGGGCGGGAGCGGGGGTCTACAATGAGCAGTTCTTC. The variable domain in full, with the rest retrieved from reference TRBV28 and TRBJ2-1, is DVKVTQSSRYLVKRTGEKVFLECVQDMDHENMFWYRQDPGLGLRLIYFSYDVKMKEKGDIPEGYSVSREKKERFSLILESASTNQTSMYLCASTGAGAGVYNEQFFGPGTRLTVL.

The gene calls are TRBV2 and TRBJ1-1; 8 nucleotides agree with TRBD1. The V and J ends lost 10 bases and 0 bases, in that order; junction bases with no gene match: 7. In germline, CDR1 is SNHLY, CDR2 FYNNEI. The CDR3 is 14 amino acids. The CDR3 sequence is CATQGDGMNTEAFF. The DNA for the CDR3 is TGTGCCACACAGGGGGACGGTATGAACACTGAAGCTTTCTTT.